The source of this TCR beta chain is a study of technical replicates of blood from a handful of donors listed by TCRdb under 2017. About this clone: Which antigen it targets is not known. The record has no base qualities; no much larger clone is one base away.

To prepare the library, the immunoSEQ multiplex PCR assay was applied. TCRdb provides this immuneACCESS table in a form limited to in-frame rearrangements. Some clones are lacking; in checked studies, under half of them reflect an unresolved V gene, and why the rest are absent is not known. Within this sample are more than 9,000 clones, with roughly 94% of them counted one time only. The ten largest clonotypes hold approximately 7% of the sample. The CDR1 and CDR2 encoded by the germline V gene (reference sequence) are MNHEY and SMNVEV. The CDR3 holds 14 amino acids from the cysteine to the phenylalanine. The CDR3 DNA has 42 bases and is translated from base 1. Germline trimming amounts to 4 bases on V and 2 bases on J, with 2 as the count of junction bases outside the gene matches.

Sequences were obtained from PBMCs. The receptor's source is a human donor in good health. The chain is assembled from TRBV27 and TRBJ2-5, and 9 junction bases match TRBD2. This receptor has the CDR3 CASSWTSDQETQYF. In nucleotide form, the sequence is TGTGCCAGCAGTTGGACTAGCGATCAAGAGACCCAGTACTTC.